This passage covers 18 T cell receptor beta chains from one sample sequenced in a study of T cells in Graves' hyperthyroidism and ophthalmopathy. Researchers took RNA transcripts and amplified the TCR beta CDR3 regions from them. The primer set for the first-round RT-PCR of the TCR CDR3 was HTBI. TCRdb re-called the multiplex PCR reads through MiXCR, storing one row per CDR3 protein. This sample yields roughly 160,000 distinct CDR3 sequences, of which about 9% are seen a single time; approximately 20% belongs to the top ten. Sequences were obtained from blood. These TCRs come from a woman between 18 and 29 years old with Graves' hyperthyroidism that later progressed to Graves' ophthalmopathy.

This clonotype was picked up many times. This chain links TRBV6-6 with TRBJ2-7; D perhaps matches TRBD1 (5 bases). The V end lost 2 bases, the J end lost 2 bases, and 10 bases lay between the germline ends. From germline, CDR1 is MNHNY and CDR2 SVGAGI (reference sequence). This CDR3 is 14 amino acids long. The DNA of the CDR3 is TGTGCCAGCAGTTACGGGGCCCGTACCTACGAGCAGTACTTC. It specifies CASSYGARTYEQYF.

This clonotype was recorded many times. V usage is TRBV7-9 and J usage is TRBJ1-1; D gene unclear. V lost 5 bases, J lost 5 bases, and 9 bases lay in between. Germline V CDR1 and CDR2: SEHNR, FQNEAQ (reference sequence). The CDR3 runs 12 residues. CDR3 coding DNA: TGTGCCAGCAGCCCTGTGGGTACTGAAGCTTTCTTT. Translating gives CASSPVGTEAFF.

This clonotype was recorded at least ten times. The chain links TRBV9 to TRBJ2-4; D might be TRBD1 (5 bases). V dropped 4 bases and J dropped 6 bases, with 14 bases sitting between them. This CDR3 spans 14 amino acids. Germline CDR1 and CDR2: SGDLS and YYNGEE. CDR3 nucleotide sequence: TGTGCCAGCAGCCTAGGTCTAGGGGTAAACATTCAGTACTTC. Its protein product is CASSLGLGVNIQYF.

This clonotype was picked up many times. This chain links TRBV12-3 or TRBV12-4 with TRBJ1-1; D is uncertain. Trimming took 6 bases from V and 5 from J, leaving 13 bases between them. The CDR3 loop spans 13 amino acids. In DNA, the CDR3 is TGTGCCAGCAGCCCCGATAGGCTTACTGAAGCTTTCTTT. It translates to CASSPDRLTEAFF.

With respect to this clonotype: This may be a read error: a much more frequent sequence differs by one nucleotide. This sequence joins TRBV29-1 and TRBJ2-3; tentative D call: TRBD2 (6 bases). The CDR3 loop spans 12 amino acids. Germline CDR1 reads SQVTM; CDR2 reads ANQGSEA. Trimming took off 6 bases at V and 6 bases at J, with 13 bases between the two ends. As DNA, the CDR3 is TGCAGCGTCCTGGGGGAGGTTGATACGCAGTATTTT. Translated: CSVLGEVDTQYF.

The chain combines TRBV7-9 with TRBJ1-6, with 10 bases fitting TRBD1. Germline assignment: CDR1 SEHNR and CDR2 FQNEAQ (reference sequence). This CDR3 comprises 18 residues. The V segment lost 0 bases and the J segment 6 bases; nucleotides outside the gene matches: 8. The CDR3: CASSLAGDRGIINSPLHF. Here the CDR3 DNA reads TGTGCCAGCAGCTTAGCGGGGGACAGGGGAATTATTAATTCACCCCTCCACTTT. Full variable domain (missing parts from reference TRBV7-9 and TRBJ1-6): DTGVSQNPRHKITKRGQNVTFRCDPISEHNRLYWYRQTLGQGPEFLTYFQNEAQLEKSRLLSDRFSAERPKGSFSTLEIQRTEQGDSAMYLCASSLAGDRGIINSPLHFGNGTRLTVT.

At least ten counts were recorded for this clonotype. V gene TRBV28 combines with J gene TRBJ1-2, with 9 bases matching TRBD1. V lost 2 bases and J lost 6; bases outside the gene matches: 4. CDR3 length: 14 residues. Per germline, CDR1 MDHEN and CDR2 SYDVKM. CDR3 DNA: TGTGCCAGCAGTTTAAACAGGGGGCTTCATGGCTACACCTTC. Residues: CASSLNRGLHGYTF.

This clonotype was counted ten times or more. The rearrangement joins TRBV2 to TRBJ2-7, with 9 bases aligning to TRBD2. CDR1 and CDR2 (germline): SNHLY, FYNNEI. V trimming: 7 bases; J trimming: 2 bases; junction bases outside the gene matches: 6. The CDR3 contains 14 residues. The CDR3: CASTFSGGTYEQYF. DNA of the CDR3: TGTGCCAGCACCTTTAGCGGGGGAACCTACGAGCAGTACTTC.

This clonotype was seen many times. The germline gene is not matched at one end of the junction; a read error may be the cause. The V gene is TRBV12-3 or TRBV12-4, the J gene TRBJ2-3; 12 positions agree with TRBD2. The CDR3 has 17 residues. CDR3 coding DNA: TGTGCCAGCAGTGAGGGACTAGCGGGCTTAAGCACAAATACGCAGTATTTT. Amino acids: CASSEGLAGLSTNTQYF.

This clonotype showed up many times. The chain links TRBV7-3 to TRBJ2-5, with D tentatively TRBD2 (5 bases). The CDR3 sequence is 10 residues long. From germline, CDR1 is SGHTA and CDR2 FQGTGA. The ends were cut back, 7 bases at V and 5 bases at J, with 5 bases in the middle. CDR3 in amino acids: CASTGETQYF. The CDR3 nucleotides are TGTGCCAGCACGGGGGAGACCCAGTACTTC.

This clonotype was picked up many times. The chain carries TRBV28 and TRBJ1-5, with TRBD1 matching 8 bases. V trimming: 2 bases; J trimming: 4 bases; junction bases outside the gene matches: 4. The CDR3 has 15 amino acids. Germline CDR1 and CDR2: MDHEN and SYDVKM. The CDR3 DNA reads as TGTGCCAGCAGTTTAGACAGGGGTGGAAATCAGCCCCAGCATTTT. Translation: CASSLDRGGNQPQHF.

The table lists this clonotype with many counts. This sequence joins TRBV7-3 and TRBJ1-5; weak D call: TRBD1 (6 bases). Per the germline V gene, CDR1 is SGHTA and CDR2 is FQGTGA. The CDR3 totals 15 residues. Trimming stripped 0 bases from V and 4 bases from J, with 10 bases between. In DNA form, the CDR3 reads TGTGCCAGCAGCTTAACGGGGGGCGGTAATCAGCCCCAGCATTTT. Protein product: CASSLTGGGNQPQHF.

This clonotype was counted at least ten times. V gene TRBV6-2 or TRBV6-3 combines with J gene TRBJ1-5, with D possibly TRBD1 on 5 matching bases. In germline, CDR1 is MNHEY, CDR2 SVGEGT. Trimming took off 4 bases at V and 6 bases at J, with 19 bases between the two ends. This CDR3 contains 16 residues. This CDR3 is CASSWTGTEGSQPQHF. In DNA, the CDR3 is TGTGCCAGCAGTTGGACCGGGACGGAGGGCTCTCAGCCCCAGCATTTT.

A remark on this clonotype: A much larger clonotype is one base distant, so this may be a read error. It is likely a read error, because the conserved phenylalanine at the end of the CDR3 is missing. The CDR3 loop reads CSVRADNYGYTS. The CDR3 nucleotides are TGCAGCGTTCGGGCAGATAACTATGGCTACACCTCC. The V call is TRBV29-1, the J call TRBJ1-2; D is undetermined. This CDR3 has 12 residues. Germline CDR1 SQVTM, CDR2 ANQGSEA. V dropped 5 bases and J dropped 1 base, with 8 bases sitting between them.

This clonotype was counted at least ten times. This rearrangement joins TRBV30 to TRBJ1-5; D gene unclear. This CDR3 is 12 amino acids long. CDR1 GTSNPN and CDR2 SVGIG come from the germline V gene (reference sequence). Between the trimmed V and J ends, which lost 1 base and 6 bases, there was a span of 7 bases. CDR3 residues: CAWSGLGQPQHF. CDR3 in DNA: TGTGCCTGGAGTGGTTTGGGTCAGCCCCAGCATTTT.

This clonotype was picked up a small number of times. This clone may be a read error of a much larger clone one base away. J is TRBJ1-5 and V is TRBV20-1; 9 nucleotides match TRBD1. Germline CDR1 reads DFQATT; CDR2 reads SNEGSKA (reference sequence). With V trimmed by 0 bases and J by 2 bases, 11 bases remained unmatched. The CDR3 contains 18 residues. DNA for the CDR3: TGCAGTGCTAGAGAAAGGGGACAGGGCACATCCGGCAATCAGCCCCAGCATTTT. Its translation is CSARERGQGTSGNQPQHF.

This clonotype was detected many times. This chain connects TRBV18 to TRBJ2-2; D unclear. From germline, CDR1 is KGHSH and CDR2 LQKENI. The CDR3 totals 14 residues. Trimming shortened V by 1 base and J by 5 bases, and 8 bases separated the two germline ends. DNA of the CDR3: TGTGCCAGCTCACCACAGACGAGGACCGGGGAGCTGTTTTTT. Its protein product is CASSPQTRTGELFF.

This clonotype was seen repeatedly, ten times or more. This sequence joins TRBV12-3 or TRBV12-4 and TRBJ2-1; TRBD2 agrees at 12 bases. V was clipped by 5 bases and J by 7 bases; unmatched bases: 6. The CDR3 sequence is 15 residues long. Here the CDR3 reads CASSVSSGGANEQFF. The CDR3 DNA follows: TGTGCCAGCAGTGTCTCTAGCGGGGGGGCTAATGAGCAGTTCTTC.